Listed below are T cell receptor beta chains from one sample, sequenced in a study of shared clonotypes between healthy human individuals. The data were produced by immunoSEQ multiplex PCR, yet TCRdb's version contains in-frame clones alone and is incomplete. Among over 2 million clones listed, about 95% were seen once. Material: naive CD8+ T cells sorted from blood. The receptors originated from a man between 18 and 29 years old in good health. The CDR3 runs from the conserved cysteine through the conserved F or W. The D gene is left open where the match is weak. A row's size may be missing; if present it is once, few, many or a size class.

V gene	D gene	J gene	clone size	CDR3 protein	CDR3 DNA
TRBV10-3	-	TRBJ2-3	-	CAIDIPRAGPNTQYF	TGTGCCATCGATATCCCCCGAGCAGGCCCAAATACGCAGTATTTT
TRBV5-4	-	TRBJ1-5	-	CASSLEGQPQHF	TGTGCCAGCAGCTTGGAGGGGCAGCCCCAGCATTTT
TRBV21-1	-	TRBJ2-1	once	CASSKSNRGLQSNEQFF	TGTGCCAGCAGCAAATCCAATCGGGGACTCCAATCGAATGAGCAGTTCTTC
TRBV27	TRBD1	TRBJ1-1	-	CASSSLLNRGPNTEAFF	TGTGCCAGCAGTTCCCTACTAAATAGGGGGCCGAACACTGAAGCTTTCTTT
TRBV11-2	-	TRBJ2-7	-	CASRDPPFHEQYF	TGTGCCAGCAGGGACCCCCCATTCCACGAGCAGTACTTC
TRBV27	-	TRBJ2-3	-	CASSLPGGTDTQYF	TGTGCCAGCAGTTTACCGGGGGGCACAGATACGCAGTATTTT
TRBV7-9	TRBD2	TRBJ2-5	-	CASSTSGGAETQYF	TGTGCCAGCAGTACTAGCGGGGGGGCGGAGACCCAGTACTTC
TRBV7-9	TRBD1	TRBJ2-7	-	CASSLGDRASPYEQYF	TGTGCCAGCAGCTTAGGTGACAGGGCCAGCCCCTACGAGCAGTACTTC
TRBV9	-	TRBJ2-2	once	CASSVGQTNTGELFF	TGTGCCAGCAGCGTAGGGCAGACGAACACCGGGGAGCTGTTTTTT
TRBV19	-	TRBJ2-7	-	CASSPGHLFYEQYF	TGTGCCAGTAGTCCGGGACACCTTTTCTACGAGCAGTACTTC
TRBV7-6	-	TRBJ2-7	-	CASSYRTDNYEQYF	TGTGCCAGCAGCTACAGGACAGACAACTACGAGCAGTACTTC
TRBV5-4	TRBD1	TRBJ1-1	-	CASSWQGGNTEAFF	TGTGCCAGCAGCTGGCAGGGGGGGAACACTGAAGCTTTCTTT
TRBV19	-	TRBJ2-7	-	CASSGYREGSSYEQYF	TGTGCCAGTAGTGGATACAGGGAAGGGAGCTCCTACGAGCAGTACTTC
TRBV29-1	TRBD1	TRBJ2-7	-	CSVRGTGGDEQYF	TGCAGCGTGAGGGGGACAGGGGGTGACGAGCAGTACTTC
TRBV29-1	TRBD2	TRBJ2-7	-	CSVEWTSGNYYEQYF	TGCAGCGTTGAATGGACTAGCGGGAACTACTACGAGCAGTACTTC
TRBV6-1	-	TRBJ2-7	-	CASTGGSYEQYF	TGTGCCAGCACAGGGGGGAGCTACGAGCAGTACTTC
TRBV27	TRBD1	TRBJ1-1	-	CASSLSPGGLAEAFF	TGTGCCAGCAGTTTATCACCAGGGGGCTTAGCTGAAGCTTTCTTT
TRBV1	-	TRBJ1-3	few	CTSSPVRHTIYF	TGCACCAGCAGCCCCGTACGCCACACCATATATTTT
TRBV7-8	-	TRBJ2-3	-	CASSLSLGGSTDTQYF	TGTGCCAGCAGCTTAAGTTTGGGCGGGAGCACAGATACGCAGTATTTT
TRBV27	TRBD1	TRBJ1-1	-	CASRSGTGLTEAFF	TGTGCCAGCAGATCCGGGACAGGGTTAACTGAAGCTTTCTTT
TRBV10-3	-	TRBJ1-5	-	CAISDAGPNQPQHF	TGTGCCATCAGTGATGCCGGGCCTAATCAGCCCCAGCATTTT
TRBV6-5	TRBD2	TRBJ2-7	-	CASSYREGPNEQYF	TGTGCCAGCAGTTACCGGGAGGGCCCCAACGAGCAGTACTTC
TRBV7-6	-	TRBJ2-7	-	CASSLDPYEQYF	TGTGCCAGCAGCTTAGACCCCTACGAGCAGTACTTC
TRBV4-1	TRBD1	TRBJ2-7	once	CASSLSRLDRGAYEQYF	TGCGCCAGCAGCCTTTCTCGGCTGGACAGGGGGGCCTACGAGCAGTACTTC
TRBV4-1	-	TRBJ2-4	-	CASSQDRRLGGNIQYF	TGCGCCAGCAGCCAAGACCGCCGTTTAGGGGGGAACATTCAGTACTTC
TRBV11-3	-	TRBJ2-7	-	CASSLRPGYEQYF	TGTGCCAGCAGCTTACGACCAGGCTACGAGCAGTACTTC
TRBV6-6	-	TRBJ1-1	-	CASSYSQEVMNTEAFF	TGTGCCAGCAGTTACTCCCAAGAAGTAATGAACACTGAAGCTTTCTTT
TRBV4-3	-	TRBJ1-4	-	CASSQDVTPTNEKLFF	TGCGCCAGCAGCCAAGATGTTACCCCAACTAATGAAAAACTGTTTTTT
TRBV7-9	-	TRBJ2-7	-	CASSPAGTPSYEQYF	TGTGCCAGCAGCCCGGCTGGGACTCCGTCCTACGAGCAGTACTTC
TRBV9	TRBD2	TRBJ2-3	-	CASSVSGGSTDTQYF	TGTGCCAGCAGCGTTAGCGGGGGCAGCACAGATACGCAGTATTTT
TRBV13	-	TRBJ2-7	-	CASSPLLRGAGNYEQYF	TGTGCCAGCAGCCCCCTTTTGCGAGGTGCGGGTAACTACGAGCAGTACTTC
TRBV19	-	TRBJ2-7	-	CASSIVGMGSYEQYF	TGTGCCAGTAGTATTGTGGGCATGGGCTCCTACGAGCAGTACTTC
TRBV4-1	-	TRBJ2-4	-	CASSPGEGGIQYF	TGCGCCAGCAGCCCAGGGGAGGGAGGCATTCAGTACTTC
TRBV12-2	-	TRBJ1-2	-	CASRPVQVPYGYTF	TGTGCAAGTCGCCCCGTTCAGGTCCCATATGGCTACACCTTC
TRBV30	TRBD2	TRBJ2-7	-	CAWRRREVYHEQYF	TGTGCCTGGAGGAGGCGGGAGGTTTACCACGAGCAGTACTTC
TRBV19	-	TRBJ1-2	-	CASSSKRTDQGYGYTF	TGTGCCAGTAGTTCTAAACGGACCGATCAGGGGTACGGCTACACCTTC
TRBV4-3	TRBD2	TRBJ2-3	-	CASSQEGDYSSTDTQYF	TGCGCCAGCAGCCAAGAGGGGGACTACTCTAGCACAGATACGCAGTATTTT
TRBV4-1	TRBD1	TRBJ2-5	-	CASRQGAWETQYF	TGCGCCAGCCGACAGGGGGCTTGGGAGACCCAGTACTTC
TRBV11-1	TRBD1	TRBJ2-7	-	CASSLEGTGVYEQYF	TGTGCCAGCAGCTTAGAAGGGACAGGGGTATACGAGCAGTACTTC
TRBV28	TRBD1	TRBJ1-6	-	CASRETGTGNSPLHF	TGTGCCAGCAGAGAGACCGGGACAGGCAATTCACCCCTCCACTTT
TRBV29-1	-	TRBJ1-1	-	CSVEATLNTEAFF	TGCAGCGTTGAGGCAACCCTGAACACTGAAGCTTTCTTT
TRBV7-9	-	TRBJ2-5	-	CASTLEEVETQYF	TGTGCCAGCACTCTTGAAGAGGTGGAGACCCAGTACTTC
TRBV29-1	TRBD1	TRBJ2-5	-	CSVPLTGGEGETQYF	TGCAGCGTCCCCCTCACAGGGGGCGAGGGGGAGACCCAGTACTTC
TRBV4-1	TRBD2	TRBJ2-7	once	CASSWTPSGNEQYF	TGCGCCAGCAGCTGGACCCCTAGCGGCAACGAGCAGTACTTC
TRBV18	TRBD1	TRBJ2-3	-	CASSPTGGATDTQYF	TGTGCCAGCTCACCGACAGGGGGCGCAACAGATACGCAGTATTTT
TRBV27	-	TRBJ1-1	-	CASSLVGGPEAFF	TGTGCCAGCAGTTTAGTAGGGGGACCTGAAGCTTTCTTT